The 28 T cell receptor beta chains below come from one sample, sequenced in a study of CD8 T cells in Susac syndrome. Random hexamers were used to reverse transcribe an amount of about 0.45 to 1 ug RNA. In TCRdb, the immunoSEQ multiplex PCR reads were re-called with MiXCR into one record per CDR3 protein. The top ten hold approximately 0.065% of the sample, which has 250,000 to 350,000 distinct CDR3 sequences, 92% seen once. Sequenced sample: CD4+ T cells from PBMCs. These TCRs come from a human donor with multiple sclerosis.

The rearrangement links TRBV4-3 to TRBJ2-7; D uncertain. Germline values: CDR1 LGHNA, CDR2 YSLEER. The CDR3 extends over 15 amino acids. Deletions cut 0 bases from V and 6 bases from J, with 15 bases between. The CDR3 reads CASSQDTGSWGEQYF. In DNA form, the CDR3 reads TGCGCCAGCAGCCAAGATACCGGGTCCTGGGGCGAGCAGTACTTC.

This chain joins TRBV19 and TRBJ1-2; the D is unclear. The CDR3 covers 11 residues. V was clipped by 4 bases and J by 8 bases, with 8 bases between them. Germline lookup yields CDR1 LNHDA and CDR2 SQIVND (reference sequence). CDR3 bases: TGTGCCAGTAGTAAAGGGTTCGGCTACACCTTC. Amino acid sequence: CASSKGFGYTF. The variable domain in full, completed from reference TRBV19 and TRBJ1-2, reads DGGITQSPKYLFRKEGQNVTLSCEQNLNHDAMYWYRQDPGQGLRLIYYSQIVNDFQKGDIAEGYSVSREKKESFPLTVTSAQKNPTAFYLCASSKGFGYTFGSGTRLTVV.

The CDR3 coding sequence is TGTGCCAGCTCACCGAATTTTGGCCAAGAGACCCAGTACTTC. Amino acids: CASSPNFGQETQYF. V gene TRBV18 combines with J gene TRBJ2-5; no clear D. The CDR3 loop spans 14 amino acids. V was shortened by 3 bases and J by 1 base, with 9 bases between the two germline ends. Germline assignment: CDR1 KGHSH and CDR2 LQKENI.

The chain uses TRBV5-1 and TRBJ2-3; D remains unclear. This CDR3 has 16 amino acids. The V end was cut by 0 bases, the J end by 6 bases, with 17 bases between. Germline CDR1 is SGHRS and CDR2 is YFSETQ. The CDR3 DNA is TGCGCCAGCAGCTTGGTCGCACCCAAAAGGAGCGATACGCAGTATTTT. As protein: CASSLVAPKRSDTQYF.

This clonotype occurred once. This chain connects TRBV18 to TRBJ2-5; no clear D gene. The CDR3 runs 14 residues. CDR1 and CDR2 (germline): KGHSH, LQKENI. V lost 3 bases and J lost 5, with 13 bases in between. CDR3 DNA: TGTGCCAGCTCACCCTCCCCCAGAATCGAGACCCAGTACTTC. The encoded protein is CASSPSPRIETQYF. The full variable domain, its missing parts supplied by reference TRBV18 and TRBJ2-5, is NAGVMQNPRHLVRRRGQEARLRCSPMKGHSHVYWYRQLPEEGLKFMVYLQKENIIDESGMPKERFSAEFPKEGPSILRIQQVVRGDSAAYFCASSPSPRIETQYFGPGTRLLVL.

This chain joins TRBV12-3 or TRBV12-4 and TRBJ1-2, with D possibly being TRBD1 (5 bases). The ends were cut back, 3 bases at V and 8 bases at J, with 19 bases in the middle. The CDR3 length is 15 residues. CDR3 residues: CASSFNSAGTVGYTF. The CDR3 region has the DNA TGTGCCAGCAGTTTTAACTCGGCAGGGACGGTGGGCTACACCTTC.

The chain combines TRBV28 with TRBJ1-2; the D gene is possibly TRBD1 (6 bases). Trimming pared 7 bases from V and 0 bases from J, leaving 12 bases between. CDR1 and CDR2 from the germline V gene are MDHEN and SYDVKM. CDR3 length: 14 amino acids. As DNA, the CDR3 is TGTGCCAGCATGCGGCAGGGGACTAACTATGGCTACACCTTC. It is translated as CASMRQGTNYGYTF.

The chain employs TRBV3-1 and TRBJ1-1; tentative D call: TRBD1 (6 bases). This CDR3 region has 14 residues. Germline V CDR1 and CDR2: LGHDT, YNNKEL (reference sequence). Trimming pared 1 base from V and 7 bases from J, leaving 13 bases between. Written as DNA, the CDR3 is TGTGCCAGCAGCCAAGTGGGGGCTGGTGGTGAAGCTTTCTTT. This sequence encodes CASSQVGAGGEAFF. The full variable domain, rest sourced from reference TRBV3-1 and TRBJ1-1, is DTAVSQTPKYLVTQMGNDKSIKCEQNLGHDTMYWYKQDSKKFLKIMFSYNNKELIINETVPNRFSPKSPDKAHLNLHINSLELGDSAVYFCASSQVGAGGEAFFGQGTRLTVV.

The rearrangement joins TRBV7-9 to TRBJ1-1, with 7 nucleotides matching TRBD1. The V segment lost 5 bases and the J segment 1 base; nucleotides outside the gene matches: 7. This CDR3 region has 15 residues. CDR1 and CDR2 from the germline V gene are SEHNR and FQNEAQ (reference sequence). The CDR3 spells CASSRRQGSNTEAFF. CDR3 nucleotides: TGTGCCAGCAGCCGTCGACAGGGTTCGAACACTGAAGCTTTCTTT.

This clonotype was counted a single time. The chain links TRBV7-4 to TRBJ2-5; D uncertain. The CDR3 loop spans 14 amino acids. V was pared by 7 bases and J by 3 bases, with 15 bases between. Germline-derived CDR1 and CDR2 are SGHVT and SQSDAQ. The CDR3 DNA reads as TGTGCCAGCATCCAGAAGGCCCAAGAAGAGACCCAGTACTTC. Translating it yields CASIQKAQEETQYF.

V is TRBV6-6 and J is TRBJ1-1; 7 positions agree with TRBD1. The CDR3 has 14 residues. CDR1 MNHNY and CDR2 SVGAGI come from the germline V gene (reference sequence). V shed 7 bases, J shed 1 base, and the junction held 6 bases outside the gene matches. The CDR3: CASTDREPNTEAFF. CDR3 nucleotides: TGTGCCAGCACCGACAGGGAGCCGAACACTGAAGCTTTCTTT.

The chain uses TRBV5-6 and TRBJ1-4; 8 bases fit TRBD1. V trimming: 0 bases; J trimming: 7 bases; junction bases outside the gene matches: 8. The CDR3 has 16 amino acids. Germline assignment: CDR1 SGHDT and CDR2 YYEEEE. This CDR3 is CASSLGTGQYGEKLFF. In DNA form, the CDR3 reads TGTGCCAGCAGCTTGGGGACAGGGCAATATGGTGAAAAACTGTTTTTT.

J is TRBJ2-7 and V is TRBV6-2 or TRBV6-3; 7 bases line up with TRBD1. Germline V gene sequence: CDR1 MNHEY, CDR2 SVGEGT. V was clipped by 7 bases and J by 3 bases; unmatched bases: 9. The CDR3 is 14 residues long. CDR3 in amino acids: CASNRGQRFYEQYF. CDR3 DNA sequence: TGTGCCAGCAACCGGGGACAGCGGTTCTACGAGCAGTACTTC.

The V and J genes are TRBV12-3 or TRBV12-4 and TRBJ1-3, with 7 bases fitting TRBD1. With V trimmed by 6 bases and J by 3 bases, 14 bases remained unmatched. CDR3 length: 17 residues. The CDR3 sequence is CASRGGTARMDGNTIYF. As DNA, the CDR3 is TGTGCCAGCAGAGGAGGGACAGCCAGGATGGATGGAAACACCATATATTTT.

This rearrangement joins TRBV3-1 to TRBJ1-5; D is undetermined. V lost 5 bases, J lost 6 bases, and 8 bases lay in between. The CDR3 spans 12 residues. Per the germline V gene, CDR1 is LGHDT and CDR2 is YNNKEL (reference sequence). CDR3 bases: TGTGCCAGCAGCACCCTCGGTCAGCCCCAGCATTTT. Amino acid sequence: CASSTLGQPQHF.

The chain combines TRBV3-1 with TRBJ2-1; D might be TRBD1 (5 bases). Per the germline V gene, CDR1 is LGHDT and CDR2 is YNNKEL (reference sequence). This CDR3 has 14 amino acids. V lost 3 bases to trimming and J lost 11 bases, with 17 bases between them. The CDR3 nucleotides are TGTGCCAGCAGCCATAGCCGACGAGACAGACAGCAGTTCTTC. Residues: CASSHSRRDRQQFF.

The rearrangement joins TRBV24-1 to TRBJ2-3, with 9 bases aligning to TRBD2. The CDR3 runs to 17 residues. With V trimmed by 0 bases and J by 5 bases, 8 bases remained unmatched. CDR1 and CDR2 from the germline V gene are KGHDR and SFDVKD. The CDR3 reads CATSDLSAGGREDTQYF. The CDR3 bases are TGTGCCACCAGTGATTTGAGTGCGGGGGGGCGAGAAGATACGCAGTATTTT.

The CDR3: CASSYTLATIGGYSNQPQHF. In nucleotides, the CDR3 is TGTGCCAGCAGTTACACACTGGCAACGATTGGGGGGTATAGCAATCAGCCCCAGCATTTT. V gene TRBV6-5 combines with J gene TRBJ1-5; tentatively, D is TRBD1 (5 bases). This CDR3 is 20 amino acids long. The V end lost 2 bases, the J end lost 0 bases, and 23 bases lay between the germline ends. The germline V gene encodes CDR1 MNHEY and CDR2 SVGAGI.

The chain combines TRBV6-5 with TRBJ2-1; no clear D gene. The CDR3 runs to 13 residues. Germline lookup yields CDR1 MNHEY and CDR2 SVGAGI. V lost 5 bases, J lost 10 bases, and 15 bases lay in between. The CDR3 is CASSRRAEREQFF. The CDR3 DNA follows: TGTGCCAGCAGTAGACGGGCCGAGCGAGAGCAGTTCTTC.

This chain joins TRBV20-1 and TRBJ2-1; TRBD2 matches at 11 bases. The CDR3 runs to 16 residues. V gave up 0 bases and J gave up 2 bases; unmatched junction bases: 3. In germline, CDR1 is DFQATT, CDR2 SNEGSKA (reference sequence). Here the CDR3 DNA reads TGCAGTGCTAGAGATCCGACTAGCGGGGCCTACAATGAGCAGTTCTTC. Residues: CSARDPTSGAYNEQFF.

The J gene is TRBJ1-5, the V gene TRBV2, with D tentatively TRBD1 (6 bases). Germline CDR1 SNHLY, CDR2 FYNNEI. V was cut by 2 bases and J by 0 bases, with 11 bases left in between. This CDR3 has 16 amino acids. CDR3 residues: CASSEIGGYSNQPQHF. The CDR3 coding sequence is TGTGCCAGCAGTGAAATAGGGGGATATAGCAATCAGCCCCAGCATTTT.

The chain employs TRBV20-1 and TRBJ2-3; D may correspond to TRBD1 or TRBD2 (5 bases each). The CDR3 has 13 residues. CDR1 is DFQATT, CDR2 SNEGSKA, per germline (reference sequence). The germline V and J ends were trimmed by 6 bases and 2 bases, with 12 bases remaining between them. CDR3 sequence reads: CSAGDPATDTQYF. CDR3 DNA sequence: TGCAGTGCCGGGGACCCAGCCACAGATACGCAGTATTTT.

V and J are TRBV2 and TRBJ2-1, with 11 bases identical to TRBD2. There are 12 residues in the CDR3. Germline CDR1 reads SNHLY; CDR2 reads FYNNEI. V was pared by 1 base and J by 14 bases, with 1 base of the junction left unmatched. This chain's CDR3 is CASSEDSGGEFF. Here the CDR3 DNA reads TGTGCCAGCAGTGAAGATAGCGGGGGGGAGTTCTTC.

The rearrangement links TRBV3-1 to TRBJ1-1; unclear D gene. The V and J ends lost 5 bases and 8 bases respectively, with 9 bases between them. From germline, CDR1 is LGHDT and CDR2 YNNKEL (reference sequence). This CDR3 has 11 residues. The CDR3 region is CASSYLKEAFF. The CDR3 bases are TGTGCCAGCAGCTATCTTAAAGAAGCTTTCTTT.

This clonotype has a handful of counts. The V call is TRBV23-1, the J call TRBJ2-7; maybe TRBD1 (6 bases). TRBV23-1 is flagged as an ORF with uncertain function. Deletions cut 2 bases from V and 2 bases from J, with 10 bases between. This CDR3 is built from 14 residues. CDR3 bases: TGCGCCAGCAGTCAACCCGGGACAACCTACGAGCAGTACTTC. Translation: CASSQPGTTYEQYF.

This rearrangement joins TRBV4-3 to TRBJ2-1; 8 bases line up with TRBD2. The CDR3 is made up of 19 amino acids. The V gene's germline CDR1 is LGHNA and CDR2 YSLEER. Unmatched junction bases numbered 16, after V lost 1 base and J lost 5 bases. DNA for the CDR3: TGCGCCAGCAGCCAAGCCAGCCCGGGTCTGAGCGGGAGTAACAATGAGCAGTTCTTC. Protein product: CASSQASPGLSGSNNEQFF.

The chain has TRBV19 and TRBJ1-1; weak D call: TRBD1 (6 bases). There are 15 residues in the CDR3. V lost 8 bases and J 1 base, leaving 17 bases between the germline ends. Germline CDR1 reads LNHDA; CDR2 reads SQIVND (reference sequence). The CDR3 is CASRIGGAGNTEAFF. The CDR3 DNA reads TGTGCCAGTCGCATCGGGGGGGCAGGGAACACTGAAGCTTTCTTT.

The chain uses TRBV6-6 and TRBJ1-1, with 9 nucleotides matching TRBD1. After removal of 4 bases from V and 4 bases from J, the junction contained 7 bases not matched to a gene. This CDR3 spans 15 amino acids. Germline loops: CDR1 MNHNY, CDR2 SVGAGI (reference sequence). The CDR3 here is CASSSPGQGFTEAFF. CDR3 coding DNA: TGTGCCAGCAGTTCACCGGGACAGGGATTCACTGAAGCTTTCTTT.